A selection of T cell receptor beta chains follows, all from one sample in a study of shared clonotypes between healthy human individuals. The repertoire was sequenced with immunoSEQ multiplex PCR; TCRdb's copy has only in-frame clones and lacks some. The sample has some 2,400,000 clones, approximately 94% seen once. The sequencing sample was made of naive CD4+ T cells sorted from blood. Receptors originate from a man aged 18 to 30 in good health. Each CDR3 is given with its conserved first and last residue. The D gene is left open where the match is weak. A clone size is listed for some rows: how often the clone was seen (once, few, many), or a class if it is expanded.

clone_size: NA; v_call: TRBV6-6; j_call: TRBJ2-2; d_call: TRBD1; cdr3_nt: TGTGCCAGCAGTGGCACAGGGGGCGTAATGACCGGGGAGCTGTTTTTT; cdr3_aa: CASSGTGGVMTGELFF
clone_size: once; v_call: TRBV6-6; j_call: TRBJ2-7; d_call: NA; cdr3_nt: TGTGCCAGCAGTCCCCTTGGGGCAAACGAGCAGTACTTC; cdr3_aa: CASSPLGANEQYF
clone_size: once; v_call: TRBV6-5; j_call: TRBJ2-3; d_call: NA; cdr3_nt: TGTGCCAGCAGCCTAATGGAAGAGCGGTATTTT; cdr3_aa: CASSLMEERYF
clone_size: NA; v_call: TRBV7-9; j_call: TRBJ1-4; d_call: NA; cdr3_nt: TGTGCCAGCAGCTTAGCGCGGGGTTTCATCGAAAAACTGTTTTTT; cdr3_aa: CASSLARGFIEKLFF
clone_size: NA; v_call: TRBV7-9; j_call: TRBJ2-3; d_call: TRBD2; cdr3_nt: TGTGCCAGCAGCGGCTCGGGAGGTGGGGCAGATACGCAGTATTTT; cdr3_aa: CASSGSGGGADTQYF
clone_size: NA; v_call: TRBV25-1; j_call: TRBJ2-6; d_call: NA; cdr3_nt: TGTGCCAGCAGCGAAGATCCTGGGGCCAACGTCCTGACTTTC; cdr3_aa: CASSEDPGANVLTF
clone_size: NA; v_call: TRBV29-1; j_call: TRBJ2-1; d_call: TRBD2; cdr3_nt: TGCAGCGTTGCAAGGGCTAGCGGGAGGAATGAGCAGTTCTTC; cdr3_aa: CSVARASGRNEQFF
clone_size: few; v_call: TRBV30; j_call: TRBJ1-4; d_call: NA; cdr3_nt: TGTGCCTGGGGGGCGTCTTCGGCTAATGAAAAACTGTTTTTT; cdr3_aa: CAWGASSANEKLFF
clone_size: NA; v_call: TRBV6-5; j_call: TRBJ1-2; d_call: NA; cdr3_nt: TGTGCCAGCAGTTACGACGTATGGTCCTATGGCTACACCTTC; cdr3_aa: CASSYDVWSYGYTF
clone_size: NA; v_call: TRBV6-5; j_call: TRBJ1-2; d_call: NA; cdr3_nt: TGTGCCAGCAGTCCACGACAGAGCCTTTATGGCTACACCTTC; cdr3_aa: CASSPRQSLYGYTF
clone_size: NA; v_call: TRBV19; j_call: TRBJ1-2; d_call: TRBD1; cdr3_nt: TGTGCCAGTAGTATAGAAAGGGGGCGCGGAATTGGCTACACCTTC; cdr3_aa: CASSIERGRGIGYTF
clone_size: NA; v_call: TRBV9; j_call: TRBJ1-6; d_call: NA; cdr3_nt: TGTGCCAGCAGCGTAGATGCCGCAGGGAGCTCACCCCTCCACTTT; cdr3_aa: CASSVDAAGSSPLHF
clone_size: NA; v_call: TRBV29-1; j_call: TRBJ2-3; d_call: NA; cdr3_nt: TGCAGCGTCGTGGGGTTGACAGATACGCAGTATTTT; cdr3_aa: CSVVGLTDTQYF
clone_size: NA; v_call: TRBV4-1; j_call: TRBJ1-5; d_call: NA; cdr3_nt: TGCGCCAGCAGTCTTACACTGAATCAGCCCCAGCATTTT; cdr3_aa: CASSLTLNQPQHF
clone_size: NA; v_call: TRBV30; j_call: TRBJ1-6; d_call: NA; cdr3_nt: TGTGCCTGGAGCGGGGGCTCGGATTCACCCCTCCACTTT; cdr3_aa: CAWSGGSDSPLHF
clone_size: NA; v_call: TRBV30; j_call: TRBJ2-7; d_call: NA; cdr3_nt: TGTGCCTGGAGTGGGGACTACGAGCAGTACTTC; cdr3_aa: CAWSGDYEQYF
clone_size: NA; v_call: TRBV28; j_call: TRBJ1-5; d_call: NA; cdr3_nt: TGTGCCAGCAGTCTTGTACAGGGTGGAGGTCAGCCCCAGCATTTT; cdr3_aa: CASSLVQGGGQPQHF
clone_size: once; v_call: TRBV6-6; j_call: TRBJ2-7; d_call: TRBD1; cdr3_nt: TGTGCCAGCAGTTACCCCACCGGGACAGGGTCCTACGAGCAGTACTTC; cdr3_aa: CASSYPTGTGSYEQYF
clone_size: NA; v_call: TRBV7-2; j_call: TRBJ2-1; d_call: NA; cdr3_nt: TGTGCCAGCAGCTTCCGAGGGGCCACCTACAATGAGCAGTTCTTC; cdr3_aa: CASSFRGATYNEQFF
clone_size: NA; v_call: TRBV5-1; j_call: TRBJ2-5; d_call: NA; cdr3_nt: TGCGCCAGCAGCTTGGGTGGCGGGAAGACCCAGTACTTC; cdr3_aa: CASSLGGGKTQYF
clone_size: NA; v_call: TRBV4-3; j_call: TRBJ1-6; d_call: NA; cdr3_nt: TGCGCCAGCAGCCAAGAGCACGGAAATAATTCACCCCTCCACTTT; cdr3_aa: CASSQEHGNNSPLHF
clone_size: once; v_call: TRBV5-1; j_call: TRBJ2-7; d_call: TRBD2; cdr3_nt: TGCGCCAGCAGCGACGGGACTAGCGGGGGGATGGCCGAGCAGTACTTC; cdr3_aa: CASSDGTSGGMAEQYF
clone_size: NA; v_call: TRBV18; j_call: TRBJ2-7; d_call: NA; cdr3_nt: TGTGCCAGCTCCCCATCGTCTATGGCCAGGTACGAGCAGTACTTC; cdr3_aa: CASSPSSMARYEQYF
clone_size: NA; v_call: TRBV5-6; j_call: TRBJ1-5; d_call: TRBD1; cdr3_nt: TGTGCCAGCAGCAAGGGACAGGGTGAGGGAATCAATCAGCCCCAGCATTTT; cdr3_aa: CASSKGQGEGINQPQHF
clone_size: NA; v_call: TRBV10-1; j_call: TRBJ2-6; d_call: NA; cdr3_nt: TGCGCCAGAAATAACGATGGGTGGGGCTTCTCTGGGGCCAACGTCCTGACTTTC; cdr3_aa: CARNNDGWGFSGANVLTF
clone_size: NA; v_call: TRBV19; j_call: TRBJ1-4; d_call: NA; cdr3_nt: TGTGCCAGTAGTCCCATACCCGGACAGCCAACTAATGAAAAACTGTTTTTT; cdr3_aa: CASSPIPGQPTNEKLFF
clone_size: NA; v_call: TRBV2; j_call: TRBJ2-1; d_call: NA; cdr3_nt: TGTGCCAGCGCTAAGGACAAGGGGGAGCAGTTCTTC; cdr3_aa: CASAKDKGEQFF
clone_size: NA; v_call: TRBV5-1; j_call: TRBJ1-3; d_call: TRBD1; cdr3_nt: TGCGCCAGCAGCTTGGCTACGGGACAGGGAAACACCATATATTTT; cdr3_aa: CASSLATGQGNTIYF
clone_size: NA; v_call: TRBV6-6; j_call: TRBJ2-7; d_call: TRBD1; cdr3_nt: TGTGCCAGCAACGGAAGACAGGGAGCCTACGAGCAGTACTTC; cdr3_aa: CASNGRQGAYEQYF
clone_size: NA; v_call: TRBV2; j_call: TRBJ2-2; d_call: TRBD2; cdr3_nt: TGTGCCAGCAGAGTTAGCGGGGGACGGACCGGGGAGCTGTTTTTT; cdr3_aa: CASRVSGGRTGELFF
clone_size: once; v_call: TRBV18; j_call: TRBJ1-1; d_call: NA; cdr3_nt: TGTGCCAGCTCACCACGACAGGAGAACACTGAAGCTTTCTTT; cdr3_aa: CASSPRQENTEAFF
clone_size: NA; v_call: TRBV7-9; j_call: TRBJ1-2; d_call: TRBD1; cdr3_nt: TGTGCCAGCAGCCTACGGGACAGCCAGGGCTACACCTTC; cdr3_aa: CASSLRDSQGYTF
clone_size: once; v_call: TRBV5-1; j_call: TRBJ2-7; d_call: TRBD2; cdr3_nt: TGCGCCAGCAGCTCCGCGGGAGGCTACGAGCAGTACTTC; cdr3_aa: CASSSAGGYEQYF
clone_size: NA; v_call: TRBV6-1; j_call: TRBJ2-3; d_call: NA; cdr3_nt: TGTGCCAGCAGGGGAGGCACAGATACGCAGTATTTT; cdr3_aa: CASRGGTDTQYF
clone_size: NA; v_call: TRBV7-9; j_call: TRBJ1-1; d_call: TRBD1; cdr3_nt: TGTGCCAGCAGCTTGTTGAAGGGGACAGATGAAGCTTTCTTT; cdr3_aa: CASSLLKGTDEAFF
clone_size: NA; v_call: TRBV7-2; j_call: TRBJ2-3; d_call: NA; cdr3_nt: TGTGCCAGCAGCTTAGTTCCAGATACGCAGTATTTT; cdr3_aa: CASSLVPDTQYF
clone_size: NA; v_call: TRBV30; j_call: TRBJ1-3; d_call: TRBD1; cdr3_nt: TGTGCCTGGAGTCCGATTGACAGGGATGGAAACACCATATATTTT; cdr3_aa: CAWSPIDRDGNTIYF
clone_size: NA; v_call: TRBV5-6; j_call: TRBJ1-2; d_call: TRBD1; cdr3_nt: TGTGCCAGCAGCTTGGGACAGGGCGGCTATGGCTACACCTTC; cdr3_aa: CASSLGQGGYGYTF
clone_size: NA; v_call: TRBV5-1; j_call: TRBJ1-1; d_call: TRBD1; cdr3_nt: TGCGCCAGCAGCCCCCAGGGGGAGAACACTGAAGCTTTCTTT; cdr3_aa: CASSPQGENTEAFF
clone_size: NA; v_call: TRBV18; j_call: TRBJ1-4; d_call: NA; cdr3_nt: TGTGCCAGCTCAGGAGGGGCTGGTAATGAAAAACTGTTTTTT; cdr3_aa: CASSGGAGNEKLFF
clone_size: NA; v_call: TRBV30; j_call: TRBJ2-5; d_call: NA; cdr3_nt: TGTGCCTGGAGTAGACTATCTGCGGCCCAGTACTTC; cdr3_aa: CAWSRLSAAQYF